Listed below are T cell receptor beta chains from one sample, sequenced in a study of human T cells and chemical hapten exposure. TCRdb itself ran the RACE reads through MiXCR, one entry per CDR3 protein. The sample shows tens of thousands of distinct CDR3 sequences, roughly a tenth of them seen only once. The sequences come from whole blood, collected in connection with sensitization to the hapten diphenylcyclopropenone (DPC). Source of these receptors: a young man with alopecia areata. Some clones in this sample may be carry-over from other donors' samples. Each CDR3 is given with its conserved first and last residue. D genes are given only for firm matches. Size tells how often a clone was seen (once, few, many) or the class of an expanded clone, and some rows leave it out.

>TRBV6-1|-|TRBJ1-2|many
CASSEEGPRYGYTF
TGTGCCAGCAGTGAAGAAGGGCCCCGCTATGGCTACACCTTC
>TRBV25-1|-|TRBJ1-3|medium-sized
CASSFSGSGNTIYF
TGTGCCAGCAGTTTTTCCGGCTCTGGAAACACCATATATTTT
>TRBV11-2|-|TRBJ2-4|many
CASSVSAKNIQYF
TGTGCCAGCAGCGTTTCGGCCAAAAACATTCAGTACTTC
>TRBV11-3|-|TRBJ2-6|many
CASSLDSVLPGANVLTF
TGTGCCAGCAGCTTAGATTCGGTCCTGCCCGGGGCCAACGTCCTGACTTTC
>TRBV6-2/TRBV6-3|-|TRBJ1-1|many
CASSSGSTEAFF
TGTGCCAGCAGTTCAGGGAGCACTGAAGCTTTCTTT
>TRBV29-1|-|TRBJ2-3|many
CSVEKGTDTQYF
TGCAGCGTTGAAAAGGGAACAGATACGCAGTATTTT
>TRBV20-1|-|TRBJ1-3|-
CSASGSSGNTIYF
TGCAGTGCTTCGGGGTCCTCTGGAAACACCATATATTTT
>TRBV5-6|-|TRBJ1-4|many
CASSLVAEEKLFF
TGTGCCAGCAGCTTGGTCGCAGAAGAAAAACTGTTTTTT
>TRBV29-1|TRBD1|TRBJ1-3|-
CSGQGGNTIYF
TGCAGCGGACAGGGAGGAAACACCATATATTTT
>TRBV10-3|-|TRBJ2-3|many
CACGEFVDTQYF
TGTGCCTGCGGGGAGTTCGTAGATACGCAGTATTTT
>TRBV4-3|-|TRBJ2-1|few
CASSQDSATKYNEQFF
TGCGCCAGCAGCCAAGATAGCGCTACTAAATACAATGAGCAGTTCTTC
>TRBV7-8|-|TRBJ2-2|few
CASSLRRSGVNTGELFF
TGTGCCAGCAGCTTAAGACGGTCGGGAGTGAACACCGGGGAGCTGTTTTTT
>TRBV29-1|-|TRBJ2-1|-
CSVQTILRGEQFF
TGCAGCGTTCAGACTATCCTCCGGGGTGAGCAGTTCTTC
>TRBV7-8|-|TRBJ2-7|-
CASQPEGHYEQYF
TGTGCCAGCCAGCCTGAGGGCCACTACGAGCAGTACTTC
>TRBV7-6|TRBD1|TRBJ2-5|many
CASSAWTGMETQYF
TGTGCCAGCAGCGCGTGGACAGGGATGGAGACCCAGTACTTC
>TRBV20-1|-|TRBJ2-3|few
CSARDPTDTQYF
TGCAGTGCTAGAGATCCCACAGATACGCAGTATTTT
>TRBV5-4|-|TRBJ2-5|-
CASSLIGSEETQYF
TGTGCCAGCAGCTTGATCGGTTCCGAAGAGACCCAGTACTTC
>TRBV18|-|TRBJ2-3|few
CASSPRAADTQYF
TGTGCCAGCTCACCACGGGCAGCAGATACGCAGTATTTT
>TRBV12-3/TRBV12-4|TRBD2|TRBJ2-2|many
CASARPRGLAGGGTGELFF
TGTGCCAGCGCTCGCCCCCGGGGACTAGCGGGAGGAGGTACCGGGGAGCTGTTTTTT
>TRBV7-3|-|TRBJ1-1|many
CASSVTGATEAFF
TGTGCCAGCAGCGTAACAGGCGCCACTGAAGCTTTCTTT
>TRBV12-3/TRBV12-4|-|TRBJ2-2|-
CASSFMTKGTGELFF
TGTGCCAGCAGTTTTATGACTAAAGGTACCGGGGAGCTGTTTTTT
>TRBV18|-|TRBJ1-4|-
CASSPGTTTNEKLFF
TGTGCCAGCTCACCAGGGACGACAACTAATGAAAAACTGTTTTTT
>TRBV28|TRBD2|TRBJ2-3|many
CASSYSAGGTDTQYF
TGTGCCAGCAGTTATTCTGCGGGAGGCACAGATACGCAGTATTTT
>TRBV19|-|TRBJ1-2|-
CASSIPGGYTF
TGTGCCAGTAGTATCCCAGGTGGCTACACCTTC
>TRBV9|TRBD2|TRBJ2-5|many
CASSGLAGSATQYF
TGTGCCAGCAGCGGACTAGCGGGCTCCGCGACCCAGTACTTC
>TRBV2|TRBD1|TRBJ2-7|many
CASRRTGASYEQYF
TGTGCCAGCAGAAGGACAGGAGCCTCCTACGAGCAGTACTTC
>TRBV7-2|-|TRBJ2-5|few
CASSLNSLGPETQYF
TGTGCCAGCAGCTTAAATTCTCTAGGGCCGGAGACCCAGTACTTC